This record covers a single TCR beta chain. The antigen remains undetermined. The entry originates in a study of cytomegalovirus exposure and HLA in healthy donors. Study conclusions and caveats: For cytomegalovirus status, the classifier reportedly gave diagnoses with high specificity and sensitivity. Most TCR sequences were uncommon, yet certain public TCRs appeared in many donors. According to a subsequent analysis, TCR clusters from the first cohort were inclined to appear together in the 90 to 150 validation repertoires.

Profiling relied on immunoSEQ multiplex PCR, and the TCRdb table lists in-frame clones only, not all of them. In the table there are 130,000 or so clones, approximately 89% of which are singletons. The origin of this receptor is a woman aged 18-30 years in good health and CMV-seronegative. The sample consisted of PBMCs.

The CDR3 region has the DNA TGTGCCAGCAGCTTCGTACAGGGCGAGCAGTACTTC. The encoded protein is CASSFVQGEQYF. This rearrangement joins TRBV7-3 to TRBJ2-7; maybe TRBD1 (6 bases). V shed 3 bases and J shed 6 bases, with 9 bases lying between them. The CDR3 spans 12 residues. The V gene's germline CDR1 is SGHTA and CDR2 FQGTGA.